These T cell receptor beta chains were read from a single sample in a study of cytomegalovirus exposure and HLA in healthy donors. Sequencing was performed with immunoSEQ multiplex PCR; in TCRdb, only in-frame clones are kept and a portion is missing. The sample contains 120,000 to 150,000 clones, 70% to 90% of which appear only once. The sample consisted of PBMCs. Every receptor here comes from a woman aged 18 to 35 in good health and CMV-seropositive. Both conserved end residues are part of each CDR3. D genes are given only for firm matches. Size is stated for part of the rows, as once, few or many counts, or as a class when the clone is expanded.

TRBD1	NA	TRBV29-1	TRBJ1-5	CSAGQGKGQPQHF	TGCAGCGCCGGACAGGGAAAAGGACAGCCCCAGCATTTT
NA	NA	TRBV25-1	TRBJ2-7	CASSVSGARYEQYF	TGTGCCAGCAGTGTCTCCGGAGCTCGCTACGAGCAGTACTTC
NA	NA	TRBV6-5	TRBJ1-5	CASSRGVRNQPQHF	TGTGCCAGCAGCCGGGGGGTGAGGAATCAGCCCCAGCATTTT
NA	NA	TRBV29-1	TRBJ2-7	CSARGTYEQYF	TGCAGCGCTCGGGGTACCTACGAGCAGTACTTC
NA	NA	TRBV2	TRBJ1-1	CASRAASGTEAFF	TGTGCCAGCAGAGCAGCGAGTGGCACTGAAGCTTTCTTT
NA	NA	TRBV4-1	TRBJ2-5	CASKRGGGLETQYF	TGCGCCAGCAAAAGGGGTGGCGGCCTGGAGACCCAGTACTTC
NA	NA	TRBV7-9	TRBJ2-7	CASSEGTIYEQYF	TGTGCCAGCAGCGAAGGGACAATTTACGAGCAGTACTTC
TRBD1	NA	TRBV19	TRBJ1-5	CASCVGTVSYSNQPQHF	TGTGCCAGTTGTGTCGGGACAGTTAGTTATAGCAATCAGCCCCAGCATTTT
TRBD1	NA	TRBV4-3	TRBJ2-4	CASSRDRDIQYF	TGCGCCAGCAGCCGGGACAGGGACATTCAGTACTTC
TRBD1	NA	TRBV5-1	TRBJ2-2	CASSLGTGYTGELFF	TGCGCCAGCAGCTTGGGGACAGGGTACACCGGGGAGCTGTTTTTT
NA	NA	TRBV14	TRBJ2-7	CASSQFRGGTAPYEQYF	TGTGCCAGCAGCCAATTCCGGGGCGGGACAGCGCCCTACGAGCAGTACTTC
TRBD1	NA	TRBV7-3	TRBJ1-6	CASSLTPRGQMNSPLHF	TGTGCCAGCAGCTTAACTCCCAGGGGGCAGATGAATTCACCCCTCCACTTT
TRBD1	NA	TRBV28	TRBJ1-2	CATTPGGGGYTF	TGTGCCACTACCCCAGGGGGCGGAGGCTACACCTTC
NA	NA	TRBV7-6	TRBJ2-1	CASSPASGGEQFF	TGTGCCAGCAGCCCTGCCAGCGGAGGCGAGCAGTTCTTC
NA	once	TRBV10-1	TRBJ2-5	CASSDSASGQETQYF	TGCGCCAGCAGTGATAGTGCGAGCGGGCAAGAGACCCAGTACTTC